Only a few counts were recorded for the clone carrying this TCR beta chain. The antigen is not known. This sample was included in a study of identical twins. Regarding the study as a whole: Models underestimated TCR alpha sharing (out-of-frame) in monozygotic twins.

Unique molecular identifiers were present on the cDNA, which also gained a universal primer site by template switching. A single record per CDR3 protein comes from TCRdb applying MiXCR to the 5' RACE reads. This table has about 690,000 distinct CDR3 sequences, around 5.7% appearing once. The CDR3 contains 20 residues. V shed 2 bases and J 0 bases; nucleotides not matched to a gene: 14. In germline, CDR1 is SGHRS, CDR2 YFSETQ. The material sequenced was naive T cells sorted from blood. The chain has TRBV5-1 and TRBJ2-2, with TRBD2 matching 9 bases. This clonotype was obtained from a man aged 18 to 30 in good health. In DNA form, the CDR3 reads TGCGCCAGCAGCTTACTACCAGTGGCAGCGGGAGGCGCGAACACCGGGGAGCTGTTTTTT. This encodes CASSLLPVAAGGANTGELFF.